Below are 12 T cell receptor beta chains sequenced from a single sample in a study of PD-1 blockade in mismatch repair-deficient tumors. Measured with immunoSEQ multiplex PCR; TCRdb has only the in-frame clones, and not every one. This table has about 19,000 clones, about four fifths appearing once. The specimen was PBMCs, collected 52 weeks after starting pembrolizumab. Every receptor here comes from an adult with mismatch repair-deficient cancer.

This chain uses TRBV6-1 with TRBJ2-3; 8 nucleotides align to TRBD1. Germline-derived CDR1 and CDR2 are MNHNS and SASEGT. Losses at the gene ends were 1 base for V and 6 bases for J; bases not matched to a gene: 6. The CDR3 has 15 residues. CDR3 DNA sequence: TGTGCCAGCAGTGAAGGGCTCAGGGGGCGGGATACGCAGTATTTT. Its protein is CASSEGLRGRDTQYF.

The V gene is TRBV27, the J gene TRBJ2-7; 9 bases agree with TRBD1. V lost 6 bases to trimming and J lost 1 base; unmatched junction nucleotides: 7. The CDR3 sequence is 15 residues long. Germline CDR1 reads MNHEY; CDR2 reads SMNVEV (reference sequence). Here the CDR3 reads CASSSPGQGSYEQYF. The CDR3 nucleotides read TGTGCCAGCAGCAGTCCGGGACAGGGATCCTACGAGCAGTACTTC.

The rearrangement joins TRBV27 to TRBJ2-1; 13 nucleotides line up with TRBD2. CDR1 and CDR2 (germline): MNHEY, SMNVEV (reference sequence). Losses at the gene ends were 4 bases for V and 4 bases for J; bases not matched to a gene: 10. This CDR3 spans 18 amino acids. As DNA, the CDR3 is TGTGCCAGCAGTTCCCGACTAGCGGGAGGTGAGGTGTACAATGAGCAGTTCTTC. Encoded protein: CASSSRLAGGEVYNEQFF.

The chain recombines TRBV9 with TRBJ2-3, with 9 bases that match TRBD2. The germline CDR1 and CDR2 sequences are SGDLS and YYNGEE. The CDR3 runs to 15 residues. V was clipped by 0 bases and J by 6 bases; unmatched bases: 5. CDR3 DNA sequence: TGTGCCAGCAGCGTAGGGGCTAGCGGGGCTGATACGCAGTATTTT. Amino acids: CASSVGASGADTQYF.

The chain has TRBV7-2 and TRBJ1-2; 8 nucleotides agree with TRBD1. CDR1 is SGHTA, CDR2 FQGNSA, per germline. Losses at the gene ends were 5 bases for V and 7 bases for J; bases not matched to a gene: 12. The CDR3 consists of 15 residues. The CDR3 DNA follows: TGTGCCAGCAGCCCGCCGGACAGGGTTGTAGGTGGCTACACCTTC. Its protein product is CASSPPDRVVGGYTF.

The chain uses TRBV7-9 and TRBJ2-7; 9 bases agree with TRBD2. The CDR3 is 13 amino acids. V lost 5 bases and J lost 5; bases outside the gene matches: 4. Germline values: CDR1 SEHNR, CDR2 FQNEAQ (reference sequence). Here the CDR3 DNA reads TGTGCCAGCAGCCCGGGACTAGCTAACGAGCAGTACTTC. Encoded protein: CASSPGLANEQYF.

The V and J genes are TRBV15 and TRBJ2-6; D perhaps matches TRBD2 (5 bases). This CDR3 has 19 amino acids. The ends were cut back, 0 bases at V and 0 bases at J, with 15 bases in the middle. From germline, CDR1 is LNHNV and CDR2 YYDKDF (reference sequence). CDR3 protein: CATSRDGRPSLSGANVLTF. The CDR3 nucleotides read TGTGCCACCAGCAGAGATGGGAGACCGTCCCTCTCTGGGGCCAACGTCCTGACTTTC.

The gene calls are TRBV5-1 and TRBJ2-2, with 9 positions matching TRBD2. After removal of 0 bases from V and 5 bases from J, the junction contained 5 bases not matched to a gene. The CDR3 is 16 amino acids. CDR1 SGHRS and CDR2 YFSETQ come from the germline V gene. CDR3 nucleotides: TGCGCCAGCAGCTTGGGGCTAGCGGGGAGGACCGGGGAGCTGTTTTTT. It specifies CASSLGLAGRTGELFF.

The rearrangement joins TRBV7-9 to TRBJ2-1, with 11 bases aligning to TRBD2. Germline V gene sequence: CDR1 SEHNR, CDR2 FQNEAQ (reference sequence). This CDR3 is 17 amino acids long. After removal of 8 bases from V and 8 bases from J, the junction contained 17 bases not matched to a gene. For the CDR3, the DNA is TGTGCCAGCTCACCCTTGGAACCTAGCGGGGGGATGGATGAGCAGTTCTTC. It yields the protein CASSPLEPSGGMDEQFF.

CDR3 in amino acids: CASSPPPPGYEQYF. CDR3 DNA sequence: TGTGCCAGCTCACCACCACCCCCCGGGTACGAGCAGTACTTC. This rearrangement joins TRBV18 to TRBJ2-7, with D uncertain. V was cut by 0 bases and J by 4 bases, with 10 bases left in between. Germline CDR1 and CDR2: KGHSH and LQKENI. The CDR3 extends over 14 amino acids.

The genes are TRBV7-8 and TRBJ2-3; D call uncertain. CDR1 and CDR2 from the germline V gene are SGHVS and FQNEAQ. This CDR3 contains 10 residues. V was trimmed by 4 bases and J by 10 bases, leaving 6 bases between them. The CDR3 nucleotides read TGTGCCAGCAGCTCGCGGCCGCAGTATTTT. Amino acid sequence: CASSSRPQYF. Full variable domain (missing parts from reference TRBV7-8 and TRBJ2-3): GAGVSQSPRYKVAKRGQDVALRCDPISGHVSLFWYQQALGQGPEFLTYFQNEAQLDKSGLPSDRFFAERPEGSVSTLKIQRTQQEDSAVYLCASSSRPQYFGPGTRLTVL.

V usage is TRBV5-1 and J usage is TRBJ2-3, with D possibly being TRBD2 (6 bases). The CDR3 is 16 residues long. With 3 bases removed from V and 2 bases from J, the gap between germline ends came to 16 bases. CDR1 and CDR2 (germline): SGHRS, YFSETQ. The CDR3 DNA follows: TGCGCCAGCAGCTCCGGGACTGCGCGTGCCACAGATACGCAGTATTTT. It codes for CASSSGTARATDTQYF.